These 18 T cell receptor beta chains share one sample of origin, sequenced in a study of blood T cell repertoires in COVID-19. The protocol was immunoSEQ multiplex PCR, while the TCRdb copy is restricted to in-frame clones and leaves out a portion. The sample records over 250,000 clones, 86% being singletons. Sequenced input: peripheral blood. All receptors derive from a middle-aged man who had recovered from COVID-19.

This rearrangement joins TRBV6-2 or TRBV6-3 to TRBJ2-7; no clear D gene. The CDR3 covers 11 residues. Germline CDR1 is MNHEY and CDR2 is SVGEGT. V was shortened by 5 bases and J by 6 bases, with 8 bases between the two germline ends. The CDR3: CASSPPGEQYF. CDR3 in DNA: TGTGCCAGCAGTCCCCCGGGCGAGCAGTACTTC.

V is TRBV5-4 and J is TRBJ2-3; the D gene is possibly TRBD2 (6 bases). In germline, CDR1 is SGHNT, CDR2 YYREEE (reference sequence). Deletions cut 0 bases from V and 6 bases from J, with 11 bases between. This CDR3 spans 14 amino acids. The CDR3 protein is CASSLGASDDTQYF. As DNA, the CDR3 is TGTGCCAGCAGCTTGGGGGCTAGCGACGATACGCAGTATTTT.

Here the CDR3 DNA reads TGTGCCAGCAGTCGCTGGGGGGACACTGAAGCTTTCTTT. It yields the protein CASSRWGDTEAFF. The chain couples TRBV6-5 to TRBJ1-1; the D gene is possibly TRBD1 (5 bases). Trimming stripped 5 bases from V and 3 bases from J, with 10 bases between. The CDR3 is made up of 13 amino acids. Germline loops: CDR1 MNHEY, CDR2 SVGAGI.

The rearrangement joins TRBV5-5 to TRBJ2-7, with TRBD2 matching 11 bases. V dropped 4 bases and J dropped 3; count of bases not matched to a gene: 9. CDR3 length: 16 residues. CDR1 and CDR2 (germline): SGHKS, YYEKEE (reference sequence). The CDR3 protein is CASSLRLAGPLYEQYF. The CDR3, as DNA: TGTGCCAGCAGCCTCAGACTAGCGGGACCTCTCTACGAGCAGTACTTC.

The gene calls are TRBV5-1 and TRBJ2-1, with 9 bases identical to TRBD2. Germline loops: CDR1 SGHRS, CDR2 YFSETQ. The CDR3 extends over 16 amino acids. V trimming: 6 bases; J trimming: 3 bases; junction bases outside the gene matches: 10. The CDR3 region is CASNPIGTSSYNEQFF. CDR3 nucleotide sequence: TGCGCCAGCAACCCCATCGGGACTAGCAGCTACAATGAGCAGTTCTTC. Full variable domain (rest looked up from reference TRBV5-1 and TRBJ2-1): KAGVTQTPRYLIKTRGQQVTLSCSPISGHRSVSWYQQTPGQGLQFLFEYFSETQRNKGNFPGRFSGRQFSNSRSEMNVSTLELGDSALYLCASNPIGTSSYNEQFFGPGTRLTVL.

CDR3 nucleotides: TGTGCCACCAGCGGGACAGGGGGTTACAATGAGCAGTTCTTC. It is translated as CATSGTGGYNEQFF. This chain links TRBV15 with TRBJ2-1; TRBD1 matches 11 bases. The CDR3 length is 14 residues. V shed 5 bases, J shed 4 bases, and the junction held 1 base outside the gene matches. The V gene's germline CDR1 is LNHNV and CDR2 YYDKDF (reference sequence).

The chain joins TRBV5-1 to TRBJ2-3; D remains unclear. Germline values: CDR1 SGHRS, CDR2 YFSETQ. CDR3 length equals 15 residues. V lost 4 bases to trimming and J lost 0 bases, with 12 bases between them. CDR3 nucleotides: TGCGCCAGCAGCCCGACTGTATCTAGCACAGATACGCAGTATTTT. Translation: CASSPTVSSTDTQYF. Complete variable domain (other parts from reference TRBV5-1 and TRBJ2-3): KAGVTQTPRYLIKTRGQQVTLSCSPISGHRSVSWYQQTPGQGLQFLFEYFSETQRNKGNFPGRFSGRQFSNSRSEMNVSTLELGDSALYLCASSPTVSSTDTQYFGPGTRLTVL.

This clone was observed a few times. As DNA, the CDR3 is TGTGCCAGCAGCGTAGCGGTAGCGGGCCCCTACGAGCAGTACTTC. Its translation is CASSVAVAGPYEQYF. The chain is built from TRBV9 and TRBJ2-7; TRBD2 matches 7 bases. Unmatched junction bases numbered 5, after V lost 0 bases and J lost 2 bases. Per the germline V gene, CDR1 is SGDLS and CDR2 is YYNGEE. The CDR3 spans 15 residues.

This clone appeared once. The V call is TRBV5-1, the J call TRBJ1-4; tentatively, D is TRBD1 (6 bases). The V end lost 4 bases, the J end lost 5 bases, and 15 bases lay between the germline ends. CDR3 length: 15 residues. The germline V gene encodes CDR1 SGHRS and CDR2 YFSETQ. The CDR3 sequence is CASSPDGTQNEKLFF. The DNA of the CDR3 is TGCGCCAGCAGCCCGGACGGGACACAGAATGAAAAACTGTTTTTT.

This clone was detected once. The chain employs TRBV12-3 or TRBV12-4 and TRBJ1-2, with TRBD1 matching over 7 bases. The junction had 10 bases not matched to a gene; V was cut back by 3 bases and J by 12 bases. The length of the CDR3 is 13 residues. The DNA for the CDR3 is TGTGCCAGCAGTTTTACAATGGACAGGCCAGACACCTTC. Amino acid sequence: CASSFTMDRPDTF.

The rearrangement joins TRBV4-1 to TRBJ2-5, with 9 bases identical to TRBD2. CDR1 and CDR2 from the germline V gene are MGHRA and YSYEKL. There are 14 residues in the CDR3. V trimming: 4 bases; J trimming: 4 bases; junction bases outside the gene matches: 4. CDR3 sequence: CASSLAGVAETQYF. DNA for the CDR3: TGCGCCAGCAGCCTAGCGGGGGTGGCAGAGACCCAGTACTTC.

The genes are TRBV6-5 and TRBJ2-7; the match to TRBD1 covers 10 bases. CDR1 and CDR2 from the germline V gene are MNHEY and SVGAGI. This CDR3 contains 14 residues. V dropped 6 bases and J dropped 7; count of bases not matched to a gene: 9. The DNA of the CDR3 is TGTGCCAGCAGGATAGACAGGGGGCCGGAGGAGCAGTACTTC. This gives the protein CASRIDRGPEEQYF.

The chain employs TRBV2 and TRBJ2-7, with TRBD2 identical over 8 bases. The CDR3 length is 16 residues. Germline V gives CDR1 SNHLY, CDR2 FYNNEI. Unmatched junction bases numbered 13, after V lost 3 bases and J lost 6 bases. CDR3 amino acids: CASSEPVIGTSGEQYF. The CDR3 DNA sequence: TGTGCCAGCAGTGAGCCAGTAATAGGGACTAGTGGCGAGCAGTACTTC.

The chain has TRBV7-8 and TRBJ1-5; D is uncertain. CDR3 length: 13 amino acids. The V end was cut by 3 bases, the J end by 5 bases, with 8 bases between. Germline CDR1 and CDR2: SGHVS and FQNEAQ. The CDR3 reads CASSFNEDQPQHF. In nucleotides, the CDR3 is TGTGCCAGCAGCTTTAATGAGGATCAGCCCCAGCATTTT. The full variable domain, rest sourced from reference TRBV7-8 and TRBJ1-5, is GAGVSQSPRYKVAKRGQDVALRCDPISGHVSLFWYQQALGQGPEFLTYFQNEAQLDKSGLPSDRFFAERPEGSVSTLKIQRTQQEDSAVYLCASSFNEDQPQHFGDGTRLSIL.

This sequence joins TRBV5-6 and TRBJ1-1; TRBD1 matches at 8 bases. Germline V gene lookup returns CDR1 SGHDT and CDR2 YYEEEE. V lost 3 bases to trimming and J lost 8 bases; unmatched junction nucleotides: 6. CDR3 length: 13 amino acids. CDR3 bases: TGTGCCAGCAGCTATGGGACAGGAGGAGAAGCTTTCTTT. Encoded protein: CASSYGTGGEAFF.

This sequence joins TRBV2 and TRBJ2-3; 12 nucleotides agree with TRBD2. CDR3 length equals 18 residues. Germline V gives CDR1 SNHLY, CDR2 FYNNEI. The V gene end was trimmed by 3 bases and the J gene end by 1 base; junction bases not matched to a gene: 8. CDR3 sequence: CASSDTSGRLRGTDTQYF. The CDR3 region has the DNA TGTGCCAGCAGTGATACTAGCGGGAGGTTGCGGGGCACAGATACGCAGTATTTT.

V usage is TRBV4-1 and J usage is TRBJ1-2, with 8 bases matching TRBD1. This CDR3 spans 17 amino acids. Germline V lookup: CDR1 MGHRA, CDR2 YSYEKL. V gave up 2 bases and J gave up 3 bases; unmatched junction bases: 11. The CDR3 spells CASSQYEGTGGDYGYTF. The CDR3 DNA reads TGCGCCAGCAGCCAATACGAAGGTACAGGGGGAGACTATGGCTACACCTTC.

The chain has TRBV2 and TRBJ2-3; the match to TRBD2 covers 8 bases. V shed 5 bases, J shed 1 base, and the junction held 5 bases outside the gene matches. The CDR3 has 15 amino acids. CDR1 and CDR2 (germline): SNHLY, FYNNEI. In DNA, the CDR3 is TGTGCCAGCAGTACGGGAGGGCGCGGCACAGATACGCAGTATTTT. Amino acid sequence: CASSTGGRGTDTQYF.